This TCR beta chain was retrieved from a study of CD8+ T cells in alopecia areata. Study-wide context: Tofacitinib administration persisted for 6 to 18 months, succeeded by 6 months off drug. Percentage of affected scalp area was the basis on which treated patients' severity was scored.

The sample's treatment: oral pan-JAK inhibitor, 5-10 mg twice daily. Alopecia areata patients had lesional scalp punch biopsies and peripheral blood taken from them. Extracted RNA was reverse transcribed into cDNA, the sequencing template. Sequencing was performed with immunoSEQ multiplex PCR; in TCRdb, only in-frame clones are kept and a portion is missing. The table lists 140,000 to 150,000 clones, around 50% of them singletons. Per germline, CDR1 SGDLS and CDR2 YYNGEE. V lost 0 bases and J lost 8, with 17 bases in between. The CDR3 covers 15 residues. This clone has just a few counts. The sample in question was CD8+ T cells sorted from blood, obtained at week 4, from a patient treated with tofacitinib. This sequence originates from a human donor with alopecia areata. This sequence joins TRBV9 and TRBJ1-2; D is unclear. This chain's CDR3 is CASSVGGLLSGGYTF. CDR3 bases: TGTGCCAGCAGCGTAGGTGGACTCCTCAGCGGAGGCTACACCTTC.